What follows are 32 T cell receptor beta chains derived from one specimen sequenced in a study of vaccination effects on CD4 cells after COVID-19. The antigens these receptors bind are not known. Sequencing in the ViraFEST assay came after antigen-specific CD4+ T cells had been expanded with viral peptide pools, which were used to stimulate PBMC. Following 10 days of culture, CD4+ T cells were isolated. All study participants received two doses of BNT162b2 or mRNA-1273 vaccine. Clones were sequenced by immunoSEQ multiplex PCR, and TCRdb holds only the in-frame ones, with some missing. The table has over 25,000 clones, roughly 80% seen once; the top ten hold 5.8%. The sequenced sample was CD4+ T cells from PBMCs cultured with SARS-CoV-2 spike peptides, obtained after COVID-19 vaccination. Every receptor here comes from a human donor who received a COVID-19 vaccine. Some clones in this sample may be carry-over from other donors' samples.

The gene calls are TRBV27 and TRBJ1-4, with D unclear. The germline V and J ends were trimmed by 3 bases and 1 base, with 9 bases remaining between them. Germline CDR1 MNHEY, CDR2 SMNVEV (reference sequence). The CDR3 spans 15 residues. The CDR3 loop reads CASSFFRGTNEKLFF. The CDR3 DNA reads TGTGCCAGCAGTTTTTTCCGGGGAACTAATGAAAAACTGTTTTTT. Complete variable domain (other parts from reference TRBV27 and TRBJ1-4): EAQVTQNPRYLITVTGKKLTVTCSQNMNHEYMSWYRQDPGLGLRQIYYSMNVEVTDKGDVPEGYKVSRKEKRNFPLILESPSPNQTSLYFCASSFFRGTNEKLFFGSGTQLSVL.

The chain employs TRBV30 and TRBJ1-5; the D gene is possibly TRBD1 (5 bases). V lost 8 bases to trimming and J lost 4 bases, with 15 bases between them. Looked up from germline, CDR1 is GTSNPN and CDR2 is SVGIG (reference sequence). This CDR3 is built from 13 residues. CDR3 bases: TGTGCCGTTGGGGACTACCTTAATCAGCCCCAGCATTTT. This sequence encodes CAVGDYLNQPQHF.

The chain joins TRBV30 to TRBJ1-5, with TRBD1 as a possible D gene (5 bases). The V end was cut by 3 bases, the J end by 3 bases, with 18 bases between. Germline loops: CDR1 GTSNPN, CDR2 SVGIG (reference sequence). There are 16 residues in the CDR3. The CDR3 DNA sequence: TGTGCCTGGAGCATAAGTGGGGGGAAACCCAATCAGCCCCAGCATTTT. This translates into CAWSISGGKPNQPQHF.

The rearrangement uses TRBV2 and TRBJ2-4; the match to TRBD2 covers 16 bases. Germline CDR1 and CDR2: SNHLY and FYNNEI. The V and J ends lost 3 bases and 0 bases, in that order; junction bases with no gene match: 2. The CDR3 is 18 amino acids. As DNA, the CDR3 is TGTGCCAGCAGTGAGGGACTAGCGGGGGGGATAGCCAAAAACATTCAGTACTTC. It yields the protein CASSEGLAGGIAKNIQYF. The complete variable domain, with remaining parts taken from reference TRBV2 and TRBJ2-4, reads EPEVTQTPSHQVTQMGQEVILRCVPISNHLYFYWYRQILGQKVEFLVSFYNNEISEKSEIFDDQFSVERPDGSNFTLKIRSTKLEDSAMYFCASSEGLAGGIAKNIQYFGAGTRLSVL.

As DNA, the CDR3 is TGTGCCAGCAGCTTCAGAGCGACGATGAACACTGAAGCTTTCTTT. It specifies CASSFRATMNTEAFF. This chain uses TRBV5-6 with TRBJ1-1; D gene unclear. The V end lost 2 bases, the J end lost 0 bases, and 11 bases lay between the germline ends. The length of the CDR3 is 15 residues. Germline V gene sequence: CDR1 SGHDT, CDR2 YYEEEE.

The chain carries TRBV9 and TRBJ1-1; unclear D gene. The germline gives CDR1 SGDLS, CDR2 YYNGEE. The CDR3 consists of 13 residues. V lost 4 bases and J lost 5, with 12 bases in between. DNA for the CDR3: TGTGCCAGCAGCTCTCGCCTCGGGACTGAAGCTTTCTTT. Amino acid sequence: CASSSRLGTEAFF.

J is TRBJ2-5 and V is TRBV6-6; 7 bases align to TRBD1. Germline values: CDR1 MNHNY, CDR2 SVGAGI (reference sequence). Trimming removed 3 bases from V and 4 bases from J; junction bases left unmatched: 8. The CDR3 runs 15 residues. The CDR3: CASSYFQGVIETQYF. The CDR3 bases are TGTGCCAGCAGTTATTTTCAGGGGGTGATAGAGACCCAGTACTTC.

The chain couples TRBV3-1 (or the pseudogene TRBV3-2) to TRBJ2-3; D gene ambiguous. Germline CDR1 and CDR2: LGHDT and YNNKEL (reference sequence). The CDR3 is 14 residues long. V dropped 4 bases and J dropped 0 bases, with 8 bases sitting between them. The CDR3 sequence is CASSLSTSTDTQYF. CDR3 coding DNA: TGTGCCAGCAGCCTTAGTACTAGCACAGATACGCAGTATTTT.

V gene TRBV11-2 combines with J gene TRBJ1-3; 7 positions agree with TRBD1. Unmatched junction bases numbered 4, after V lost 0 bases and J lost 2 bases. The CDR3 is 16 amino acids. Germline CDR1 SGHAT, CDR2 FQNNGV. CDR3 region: CASSLERQGTGNTIYF. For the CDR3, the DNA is TGTGCCAGCAGCTTAGAAAGACAGGGCACTGGAAACACCATATATTTT.

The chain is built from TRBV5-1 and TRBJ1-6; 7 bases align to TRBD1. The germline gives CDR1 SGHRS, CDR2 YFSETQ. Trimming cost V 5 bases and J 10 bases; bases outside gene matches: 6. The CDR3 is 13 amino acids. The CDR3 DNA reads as TGCGCCAGCAGGGAGGACAGGCCGTCACCCCTCCACTTT. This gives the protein CASREDRPSPLHF.

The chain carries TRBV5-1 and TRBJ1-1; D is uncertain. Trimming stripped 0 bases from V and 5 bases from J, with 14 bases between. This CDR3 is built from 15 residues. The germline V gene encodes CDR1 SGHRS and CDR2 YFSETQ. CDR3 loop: CASSLGYGVWTEAFF. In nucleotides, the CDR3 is TGCGCCAGCAGCTTGGGGTATGGGGTGTGGACTGAAGCTTTCTTT.

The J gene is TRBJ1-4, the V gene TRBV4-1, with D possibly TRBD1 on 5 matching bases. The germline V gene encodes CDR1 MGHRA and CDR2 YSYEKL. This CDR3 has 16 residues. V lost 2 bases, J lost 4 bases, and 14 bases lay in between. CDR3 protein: CASSQSREEGNEKLFF. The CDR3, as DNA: TGCGCCAGCAGCCAAAGCAGGGAAGAGGGTAATGAAAAACTGTTTTTT.

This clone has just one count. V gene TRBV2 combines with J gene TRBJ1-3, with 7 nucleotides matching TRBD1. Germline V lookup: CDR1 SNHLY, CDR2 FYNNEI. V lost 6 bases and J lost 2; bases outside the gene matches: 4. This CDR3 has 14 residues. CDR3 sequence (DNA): TGTGCCAGCAGCGACAGGGTTGCTGGAAACACCATATATTTT. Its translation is CASSDRVAGNTIYF.

CDR3 in amino acids: CASSDSTGLNSPLHF. CDR3 nucleotide sequence: TGTGCCAGCAGTGATTCAACGGGGCTTAATTCACCCCTCCACTTT. The rearrangement joins TRBV25-1 to TRBJ1-6, with a weak D call TRBD1 (5 bases). V shed 3 bases and J shed 6 bases, with 12 bases lying between them. CDR1 and CDR2 from the germline V gene are MGHDK and SYGVNS. This CDR3 has 15 amino acids.

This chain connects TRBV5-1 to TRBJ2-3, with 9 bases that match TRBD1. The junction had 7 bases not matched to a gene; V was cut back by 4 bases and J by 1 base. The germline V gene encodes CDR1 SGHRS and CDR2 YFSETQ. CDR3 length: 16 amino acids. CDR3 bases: TGCGCCAGCAGCATAATTAGACAGGGGGGCACAGATACGCAGTATTTT. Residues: CASSIIRQGGTDTQYF.

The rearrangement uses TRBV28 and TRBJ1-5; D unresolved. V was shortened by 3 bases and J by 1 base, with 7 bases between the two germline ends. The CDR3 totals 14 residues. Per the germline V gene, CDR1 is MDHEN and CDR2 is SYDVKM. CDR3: CASSFGVSNQPQHF. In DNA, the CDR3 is TGTGCCAGCAGTTTCGGCGTGAGCAATCAGCCCCAGCATTTT.

The chain's CDR3 is CASSQQGGSGNTIYF. The DNA of the CDR3 is TGTGCCAGCAGCCAACAGGGCGGCTCTGGAAACACCATATATTTT. This chain uses TRBV7-2 with TRBJ1-3; perhaps TRBD1 as D (6 bases). Germline-derived CDR1 and CDR2 are SGHTA and FQGNSA. Trimming removed 5 bases from V and 0 bases from J, with 11 bases in between. CDR3 length: 15 residues. Combining the CDR3 with reference TRBV7-2 and TRBJ1-3 gives the whole variable domain GAGVSQSPSNKVTEKGKDVELRCDPISGHTALYWYRQSLGQGLEFLIYFQGNSAPDKSGLPSDRFSAERTGGSVSTLTIQRTQQEDSAVYLCASSQQGGSGNTIYFGEGSWLTVV.

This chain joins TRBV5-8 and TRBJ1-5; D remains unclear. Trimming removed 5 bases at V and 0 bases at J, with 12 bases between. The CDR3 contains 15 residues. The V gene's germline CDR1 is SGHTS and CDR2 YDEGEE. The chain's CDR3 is CASSSDVNSNQPQHF. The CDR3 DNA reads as TGTGCCAGCAGTTCGGACGTGAATAGCAATCAGCCCCAGCATTTT.

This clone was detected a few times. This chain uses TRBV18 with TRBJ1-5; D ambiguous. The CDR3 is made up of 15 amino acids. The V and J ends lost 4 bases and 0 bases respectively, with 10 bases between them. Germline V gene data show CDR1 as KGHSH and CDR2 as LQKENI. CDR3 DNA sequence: TGTGCCAGCTCACGAGTAGGCAGTAGCAATCAGCCCCAGCATTTT. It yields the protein CASSRVGSSNQPQHF.

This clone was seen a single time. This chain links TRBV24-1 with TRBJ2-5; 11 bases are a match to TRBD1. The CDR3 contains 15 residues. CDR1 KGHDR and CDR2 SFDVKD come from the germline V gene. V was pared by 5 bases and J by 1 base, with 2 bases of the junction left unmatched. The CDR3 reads CATSAGTGGQETQYF. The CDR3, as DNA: TGTGCCACCAGTGCCGGGACAGGGGGCCAAGAGACCCAGTACTTC.

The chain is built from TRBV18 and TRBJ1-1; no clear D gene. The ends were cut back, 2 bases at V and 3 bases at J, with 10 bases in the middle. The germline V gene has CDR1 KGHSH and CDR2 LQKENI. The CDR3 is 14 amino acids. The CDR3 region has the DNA TGTGCCAGCTCACCATTTGGTGATCACACTGAAGCTTTCTTT. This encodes CASSPFGDHTEAFF.

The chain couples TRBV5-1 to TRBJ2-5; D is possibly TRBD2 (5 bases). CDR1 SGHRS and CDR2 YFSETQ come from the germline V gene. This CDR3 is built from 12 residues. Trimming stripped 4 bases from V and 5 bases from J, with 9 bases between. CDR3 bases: TGCGCCAGCAGCCCAACGGGGGAGACCCAGTACTTC. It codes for CASSPTGETQYF.

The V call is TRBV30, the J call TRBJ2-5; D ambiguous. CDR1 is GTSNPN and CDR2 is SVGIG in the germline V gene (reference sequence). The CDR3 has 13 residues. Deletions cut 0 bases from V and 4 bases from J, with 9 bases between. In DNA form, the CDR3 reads TGTGCCTGGAGTGTCCCAAGGCGAGAGACCCAGTACTTC. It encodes CAWSVPRRETQYF.

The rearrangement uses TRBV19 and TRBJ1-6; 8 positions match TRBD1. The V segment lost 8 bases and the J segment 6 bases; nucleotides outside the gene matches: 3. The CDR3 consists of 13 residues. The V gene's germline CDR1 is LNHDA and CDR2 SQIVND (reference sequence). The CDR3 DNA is TGTGCCAGTGGCGACAGGGGTAATTCACCCCTCCACTTT. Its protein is CASGDRGNSPLHF.

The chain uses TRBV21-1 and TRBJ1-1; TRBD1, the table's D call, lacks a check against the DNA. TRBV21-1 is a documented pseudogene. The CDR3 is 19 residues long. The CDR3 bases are TGTGCCAGCAGCAAAGAGGGGCCTCTCCCAGGACAGATGAACACTGAAGCTTTCTTT. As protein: CASSKEGPLPGQMNTEAFF.

The CDR3 spells CAWSKDSSIGYTF. The CDR3 DNA is TGTGCCTGGAGCAAGGACAGCTCTATTGGCTACACCTTC. The chain couples TRBV30 to TRBJ1-2; the D gene is possibly TRBD1 (6 bases). V shed 3 bases and J shed 7 bases, with 15 bases lying between them. Germline assignment: CDR1 GTSNPN and CDR2 SVGIG (reference sequence). There are 13 residues in the CDR3.

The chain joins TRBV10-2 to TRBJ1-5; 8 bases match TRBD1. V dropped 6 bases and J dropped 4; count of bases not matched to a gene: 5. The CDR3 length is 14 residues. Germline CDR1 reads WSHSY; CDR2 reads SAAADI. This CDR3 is CASREGQVNQPQHF. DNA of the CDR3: TGCGCCAGCAGGGAGGGACAGGTTAATCAGCCCCAGCATTTT.

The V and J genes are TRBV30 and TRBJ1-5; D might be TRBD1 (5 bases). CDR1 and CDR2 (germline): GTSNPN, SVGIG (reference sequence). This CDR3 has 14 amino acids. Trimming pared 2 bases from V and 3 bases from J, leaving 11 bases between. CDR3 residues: CAWSSTTDNQPQHF. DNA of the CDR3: TGTGCCTGGAGTAGTACGACAGACAATCAGCCCCAGCATTTT.

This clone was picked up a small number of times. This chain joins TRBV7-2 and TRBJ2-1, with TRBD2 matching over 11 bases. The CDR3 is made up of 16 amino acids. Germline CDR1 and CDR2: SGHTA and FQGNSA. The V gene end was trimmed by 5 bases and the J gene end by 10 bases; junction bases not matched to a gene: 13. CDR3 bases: TGTGCCAGCAGCAAAGATAGCGGGGGGGCCTTCTTGGAGCAGTTCTTC. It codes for CASSKDSGGAFLEQFF.

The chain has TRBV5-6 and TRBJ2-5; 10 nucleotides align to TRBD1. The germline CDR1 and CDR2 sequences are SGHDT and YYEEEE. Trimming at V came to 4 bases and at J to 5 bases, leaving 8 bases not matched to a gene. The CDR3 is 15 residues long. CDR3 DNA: TGTGCCAGCAGCGCAGGGACAGGGGTGGTGGAGACCCAGTACTTC. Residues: CASSAGTGVVETQYF.

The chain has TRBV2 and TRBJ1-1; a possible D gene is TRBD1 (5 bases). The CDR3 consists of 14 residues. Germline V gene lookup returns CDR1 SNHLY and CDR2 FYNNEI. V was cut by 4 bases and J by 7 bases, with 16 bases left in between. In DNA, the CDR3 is TGTGCCAGCAGTGTGGAAGCAGTCGGGGGTGAAGCTTTCTTT. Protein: CASSVEAVGGEAFF.

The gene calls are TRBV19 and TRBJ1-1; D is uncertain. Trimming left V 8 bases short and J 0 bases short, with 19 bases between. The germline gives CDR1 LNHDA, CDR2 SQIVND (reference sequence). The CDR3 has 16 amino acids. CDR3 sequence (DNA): TGTGCCAGTTATCGAAGGGTGTCGGACGTGAACACTGAAGCTTTCTTT. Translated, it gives CASYRRVSDVNTEAFF.